Shown below are 18 T cell receptor beta chains from a single sample sequenced in a study of metastatic and nonmetastatic thyroid tumors. TCRdb recomputed clones from the PCR reads via MiXCR. Counted here are some 20,000 clones, roughly 23% occurring once; the ten biggest clones make up over 70%. Among the patients, none had received any treatment before thyroid surgery. Sequencing was performed on blood. The receptors derive from a male donor with papillary thyroid cancer or a benign thyroid nodule (not recorded which). Some clones in this sample may be carry-over from other donors' samples.

The chain recombines TRBV10-2 with TRBJ2-3; 8 positions agree with TRBD2. The CDR3 length is 17 residues. V shed 3 bases and J 0 bases; nucleotides not matched to a gene: 8. Germline CDR1 WSHSY, CDR2 SAAADI. CDR3 DNA: TGCGCCAGCAGTGATAGCCGGGGGGGGCGTAGCACAGATACGCAGTATTTT. It is translated as CASSDSRGGRSTDTQYF.

This clone turned up a few times. The rearrangement links TRBV28 to TRBJ2-2; D gene uncertain. The CDR3 contains 12 residues. Germline loops: CDR1 MDHEN, CDR2 SYDVKM. The V gene lost 6 bases and the J gene lost 5 bases, with 7 bases spanning the gap. CDR3 nucleotides: TGTGCCAGCAGACCGGTAACCGGGGAGCTGTTTTTT. Its protein product is CASRPVTGELFF.

This clone was counted ten times or more. The chain employs TRBV18 and TRBJ1-1, with D unresolved. This CDR3 spans 14 amino acids. Trimming took 4 bases from V and 1 from J, leaving 10 bases between them. The germline V gene has CDR1 KGHSH and CDR2 LQKENI. Here the CDR3 reads CASSLFSKNTEAFF. The DNA of the CDR3 is TGTGCCAGCTCACTTTTTAGCAAGAACACTGAAGCTTTCTTT.

This clone has at least ten counts. In the same sample, other DNA sequences code for this CDR3. This chain joins TRBV9 and TRBJ2-2; D is ambiguous. This CDR3 has 13 residues. Germline lookup yields CDR1 SGDLS and CDR2 YYNGEE. The germline V and J ends were trimmed by 0 bases and 4 bases, with 4 bases remaining between them. The CDR3 bases are TGTGCCAGCAGCGTAGACCTCACCGGGGAGCTGTTTTTT. Amino acids: CASSVDLTGELFF.

This clone was counted at least ten times. The chain has TRBV20-1 and TRBJ2-1; D possibly matches TRBD1 or TRBD2 (5 bases each). Germline assignment: CDR1 DFQATT and CDR2 SNEGSKA (reference sequence). The CDR3 has 14 amino acids. For the CDR3, the DNA is TGCAGCGGAGAGGTTCTGAGGGGAATCAATGAGCAGTTCTTC. Amino acid sequence: CSGEVLRGINEQFF.

This clone has a handful of counts. The chain uses TRBV6-2 or TRBV6-3 and TRBJ2-1, with TRBD2 as a possible D gene (7 bases). Germline V gene sequence: CDR1 MNHEY, CDR2 SVGEGT. V was trimmed by 6 bases and J by 5 bases, leaving 17 bases between them. There are 15 residues in the CDR3. The CDR3 is CASRDSRGAHNEQFF. The CDR3 DNA reads as TGTGCCAGCAGGGACTCACGGGGGGCTCACAATGAGCAGTTCTTC.

The V call is TRBV18, the J call TRBJ2-1; D ambiguous. Trimming stripped 8 bases from V and 3 bases from J, with 17 bases between. Germline V lookup: CDR1 KGHSH, CDR2 LQKENI. CDR3 length: 15 residues. CDR3 residues: CASSLEATYYNEQFF. As DNA, the CDR3 is TGTGCCAGCAGCTTAGAAGCTACCTACTACAATGAGCAGTTCTTC.

The rearrangement links TRBV19 to TRBJ1-1, with 8 bases aligning to TRBD1. The CDR3 sequence is 17 residues long. In germline, CDR1 is LNHDA, CDR2 SQIVND (reference sequence). Trimming removed 6 bases from V and 2 bases from J; junction bases left unmatched: 14. CDR3 sequence reads: CASRDRDRFRKNTEAFF. CDR3 nucleotide sequence: TGTGCCAGTAGGGACCGGGACAGGTTTAGGAAAAACACTGAAGCTTTCTTT.

This clone was seen many times. The V and J genes are TRBV28 and TRBJ1-2, with 7 bases fitting TRBD1. The CDR3 consists of 13 residues. Germline V gene lookup returns CDR1 MDHEN and CDR2 SYDVKM. The ends lost 8 bases at V and 4 bases at J; junction bases unmatched: 7. CDR3 nucleotides: TGTGCCAGCGGCCGGGACAGTGGCTATGGCTACACCTTC. This sequence encodes CASGRDSGYGYTF.

This clone has just a few counts. This may come from a read error, since a much larger clone is one base off. The rearrangement links TRBV20-1 to TRBJ2-1; 7 bases align to TRBD1. Germline V lookup: CDR1 DFQATT, CDR2 SNEGSKA (reference sequence). There are 13 residues in the CDR3. V dropped 1 base and J dropped 5; count of bases not matched to a gene: 2. This CDR3 reads CSARAGQDNEQFF. The CDR3 DNA reads as TGCAGTGCTAGAGCAGGACAGGACAATGAGCAGTTCTTC.

The chain carries TRBV9 and TRBJ1-2; D call uncertain. From germline, CDR1 is SGDLS and CDR2 YYNGEE. The CDR3 loop spans 13 amino acids. V lost 4 bases, J lost 6 bases, and 13 bases lay in between. The CDR3 protein is CASSREAGDGYTF. The CDR3 DNA reads TGTGCCAGCAGCAGAGAGGCCGGAGATGGCTACACCTTC.

This clone was seen at least ten times. J is TRBJ2-5 and V is TRBV19; 9 positions match TRBD1. The CDR3 is made up of 15 amino acids. After removal of 9 bases from V and 5 bases from J, the junction contained 13 bases not matched to a gene. Germline V gene data show CDR1 as LNHDA and CDR2 as SQIVND (reference sequence). The CDR3 reads CASRDREPSWETQYF. The CDR3 DNA reads TGTGCCAGCAGGGACAGGGAGCCCAGTTGGGAGACCCAGTACTTC.

Of note for this clone: A much more abundant neighbour one base away suggests this may be a read error. The chain is built from TRBV11-3 and TRBJ2-1; D perhaps matches TRBD2 (5 bases). Germline CDR1 reads SGHNT; CDR2 reads YENEEA. The CDR3 extends over 13 amino acids. The CDR3 region has the DNA TGTGCCAGCAGCTTGACTAAATACAGTGAGCAGTTCTTC. As protein: CASSLTKYSEQFF. The complete variable domain, with remaining parts taken from reference TRBV11-3 and TRBJ2-1, reads EAGVVQSPRYKIIEKKQPVAFWCNPISGHNTLYWYLQNLGQGPELLIRYENEEAVDDSQLPKDRFSAERLKGVDSTLKIQPAELGDSAVYLCASSLTKYSEQFFGPGTRLTVL.

The table lists this clone with a few counts. V is TRBV28 and J is TRBJ2-4; D gene unclear. V lost 8 bases and J 7 bases, leaving 15 bases between the germline ends. In germline, CDR1 is MDHEN, CDR2 SYDVKM. The CDR3 consists of 13 residues. CDR3 residues: CASRPANQNIQYF. The CDR3 DNA reads as TGTGCCAGCCGGCCGGCGAACCAGAACATTCAGTACTTC.

In its sample, this clone was seen many times. The chain couples TRBV12-3 or TRBV12-4 to TRBJ1-6; D ambiguous. The CDR3 runs 13 residues. Trimming left V 4 bases short and J 5 bases short, with 6 bases between. CDR3 amino acids: CASSWQDNSPLHF. CDR3 in DNA: TGTGCCAGCAGTTGGCAGGATAATTCACCCCTCCACTTT.

This clone has ten or more counts. The V and J genes are TRBV19 and TRBJ2-6, with a possible D match to TRBD2 (6 bases). V was clipped by 8 bases and J by 2 bases, with 13 bases between them. The CDR3 loop spans 15 amino acids. The germline gives CDR1 LNHDA, CDR2 SQIVND (reference sequence). CDR3: CASREEGAGANVLTF. Here the CDR3 DNA reads TGTGCCAGTCGTGAGGAGGGAGCTGGGGCCAACGTCCTGACTTTC.

The V and J genes are TRBV5-1 and TRBJ1-1; the D gene is possibly TRBD1 (5 bases). Looked up from germline, CDR1 is SGHRS and CDR2 is YFSETQ. The CDR3 totals 16 residues. The germline V and J ends were trimmed by 4 bases and 0 bases, with 16 bases remaining between them. The DNA of the CDR3 is TGCGCCAGCAGCGAAAGGGCAACAGGCTTGAACACTGAAGCTTTCTTT. This encodes CASSERATGLNTEAFF.

To note about this clone: The junction shows a germline mismatch at one end, possibly a read error. This chain links TRBV5-1 with TRBJ1-2; D is unclear. Germline loops: CDR1 SGHRS, CDR2 YFSETQ. The CDR3 runs 15 residues. The CDR3 loop is CASTLGEVGSYGNNF. The CDR3 DNA reads as TGCGCCAGCACCCTTGGAGAGGTTGGAAGCTATGGTAACAACTTC. Complete variable domain (other parts from reference TRBV5-1 and TRBJ1-2): KAGVTQTPRYLIKTRGQQVTLSCSPISGHRSVSWYQQTPGQGLQFLFEYFSETQRNKGNFPGRFSGRQFSNSRSEMNVSTLELGDSALYLCASTLGEVGSYGNNFGSGTRLTVV.